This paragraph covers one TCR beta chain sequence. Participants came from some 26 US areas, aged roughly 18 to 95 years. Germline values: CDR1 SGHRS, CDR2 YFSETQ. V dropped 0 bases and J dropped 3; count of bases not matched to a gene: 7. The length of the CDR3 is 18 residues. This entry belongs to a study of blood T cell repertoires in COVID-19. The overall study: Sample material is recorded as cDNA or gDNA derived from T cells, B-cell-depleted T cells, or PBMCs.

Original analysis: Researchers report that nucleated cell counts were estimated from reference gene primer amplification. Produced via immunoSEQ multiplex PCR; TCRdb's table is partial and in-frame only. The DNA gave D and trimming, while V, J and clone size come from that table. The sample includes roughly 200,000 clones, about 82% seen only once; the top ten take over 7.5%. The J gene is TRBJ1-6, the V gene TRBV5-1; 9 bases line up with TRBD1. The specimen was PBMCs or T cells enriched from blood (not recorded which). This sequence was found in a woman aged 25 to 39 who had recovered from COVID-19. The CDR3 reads CASSLGSGTGRYNSPLHF. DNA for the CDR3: TGCGCCAGCAGCTTGGGCTCCGGGACAGGGCGCTATAATTCACCCCTCCACTTT.